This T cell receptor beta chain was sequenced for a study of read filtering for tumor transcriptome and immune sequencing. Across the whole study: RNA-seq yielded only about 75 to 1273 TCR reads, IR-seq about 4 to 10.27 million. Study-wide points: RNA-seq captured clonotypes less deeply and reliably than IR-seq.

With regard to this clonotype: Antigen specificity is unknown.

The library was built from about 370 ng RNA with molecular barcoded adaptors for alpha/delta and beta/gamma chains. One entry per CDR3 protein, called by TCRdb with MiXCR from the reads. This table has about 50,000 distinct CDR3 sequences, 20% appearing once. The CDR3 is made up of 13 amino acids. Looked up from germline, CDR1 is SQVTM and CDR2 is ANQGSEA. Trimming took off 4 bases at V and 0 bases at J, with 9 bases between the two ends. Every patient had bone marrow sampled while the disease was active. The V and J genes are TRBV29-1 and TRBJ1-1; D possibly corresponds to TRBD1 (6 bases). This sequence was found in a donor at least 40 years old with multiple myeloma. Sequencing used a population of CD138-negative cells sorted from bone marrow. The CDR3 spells CSVATGMNTEAFF. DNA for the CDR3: TGCAGCGTTGCTACAGGGATGAACACTGAAGCTTTCTTT. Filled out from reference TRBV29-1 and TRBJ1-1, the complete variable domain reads SAVISQKPSRDICQRGTSLTIQCQVDSQVTMMFWYRQQPGQSLTLIATANQGSEATYESGFVIDKFPISRPNLTFSTLTVSNMSPEDSSIYLCSVATGMNTEAFFGQGTRLTVV.